This T cell receptor beta chain was found in a study of response to subunit inactivated influenza vaccine. Study-level results: After each seasonal influenza vaccination, few new T cells are recruited, the authors suggested.

Trimming removed 5 bases from V and 8 bases from J, with 13 bases in between. The germline V gene has CDR1 SGHAT and CDR2 FQNNGV. This CDR3 spans 13 amino acids. This clonotype has only a few counts. Its antigen is unidentified. TCRdb used MiXCR to reprocess the RT-PCR reads, holding one entry per CDR3 protein. Among some 500,000 distinct CDR3 sequences listed, under 15% were seen once. This clonotype originated in a middle-aged man who received an inactivated influenza vaccine. The gene calls are TRBV11-2 and TRBJ2-4; maybe TRBD2 (7 bases). Sequences were derived from PBMCs from blood, sampled about 6 weeks after vaccination. CDR3 residues: CASSRGATDIQYF. CDR3 DNA sequence: TGTGCCAGCAGCCGGGGGGCCACGGACATTCAGTACTTC.